This TCR beta chain was captured in a study of cytomegalovirus exposure and HLA in healthy donors. Study-level findings and limits: Presence/absence comparisons presumed near-even sequencing depth among donors. According to the study, roughly 180 TCR beta chains were cytomegalovirus-associated.

Researchers ran the PCR with 60 Vbeta and 13 Jbeta primers. Sequencing was performed with immunoSEQ multiplex PCR; in TCRdb, only in-frame clones are kept and a portion is missing. The sample yields more than 85,000 clones, 60% to 80% seen once. The trim removed 4 bases at V and 6 bases at J, leaving 6 bases unmatched. The CDR3 is made up of 13 amino acids. The germline V gene encodes CDR1 SNHLY and CDR2 FYNNEI. Turning to this clone: Its antigen remains unidentified.

This clonotype was sampled from a male donor in good health and CMV-seropositive. Input material: PBMCs. The chain couples TRBV2 to TRBJ2-7; 7 positions match TRBD1. CDR3 residues: CASSVQGTGEQYF. For the CDR3, the DNA is TGTGCCAGCAGTGTACAGGGGACGGGCGAGCAGTACTTC.